The 23 T cell receptor beta chains reported below all come from one sample, sequenced in a study of monozygotic twins with inflammatory bowel disease. Reanalyzing the 5' RACE reads, TCRdb keeps one entry per CDR3 protein, without DNA. Its listing shows approximately 400,000 distinct CDR3 sequences. The sample taken for sequencing was blood. These TCRs come from a human donor with ulcerative colitis or Crohn's disease, or a healthy co-twin of an affected twin (not recorded which).

The chain uses TRBV12-3 or TRBV12-4 and TRBJ2-5; TCRdb's assignment of TRBD1 cannot be checked, as there is no DNA. This CDR3 spans 16 amino acids. CDR3 sequence: CASSLHTGGYQETQYF.

The chain carries TRBV6-1 and TRBJ2-2; the TCRdb D gene call, TRBD1, has no DNA to confirm it. From germline, CDR1 is MNHNS and CDR2 SASEGT. The CDR3 is 15 amino acids. The CDR3 here is CASSEVAGDTGELFF.

The V call is TRBV29-1, the J call TRBJ1-2; the TCRdb D gene call, TRBD1, has no DNA to confirm it. The CDR3 runs to 13 residues. The germline V gene has CDR1 SQVTM and CDR2 ANQGSEA. This CDR3 is CSVGTGRHYGYTF. Full variable domain (missing parts from reference TRBV29-1 and TRBJ1-2): SAVISQKPSRDICQRGTSLTIQCQVDSQVTMMFWYRQQPGQSLTLIATANQGSEATYESGFVIDKFPISRPNLTFSTLTVSNMSPEDSSIYLCSVGTGRHYGYTFGSGTRLTVV.

The genes are TRBV5-1 and TRBJ2-4. The CDR3 is 14 residues long. Germline V lookup: CDR1 SGHRS, CDR2 YFSETQ. CDR3: CASSLAGERAIQYF.

The chain is built from TRBV5-1 and TRBJ2-1; TCRdb gives TRBD2 as the D gene, but with no DNA this cannot be confirmed. The CDR3 consists of 18 residues. The germline CDR1 and CDR2 sequences are SGHRS and YFSETQ. The CDR3 spells CASSSLLPGLAGMNEQFF.

The rearrangement joins TRBV7-9 to TRBJ2-3. The germline V gene encodes CDR1 SEHNR and CDR2 FQNEAQ (reference sequence). This CDR3 has 14 amino acids. The CDR3 sequence is CASSPEGAPDTQYF.

The gene calls are TRBV7-3 and TRBJ2-3; TCRdb names TRBD2, which stays unverified in the absence of DNA. CDR3 length: 16 residues. CDR1 is SGHTA, CDR2 FQGTGA, per germline. CDR3 region: CASSSGHPSGGLRLYF.

The chain recombines TRBV21-1 with TRBJ1-1; no DNA is available, so the TRBD1 call from TCRdb remains unchecked. TRBV21-1 corresponds to a pseudogene. The CDR3 extends over 17 amino acids. The CDR3 sequence is CASSKARDRPWGVEAFF.

The rearrangement joins TRBV27 to TRBJ2-5; TCRdb names TRBD1, which stays unverified in the absence of DNA. CDR3 length: 13 residues. Germline V gene sequence: CDR1 MNHEY, CDR2 SMNVEV (reference sequence). Here the CDR3 reads CASSNREQETQYF.

This sequence joins TRBV11-3 and TRBJ2-1; the TCRdb D gene call, TRBD2, has no DNA to confirm it. Germline CDR1 SGHNT, CDR2 YENEEA. The CDR3 runs 13 residues. CDR3 region: CASSLAREVEQFF. The full variable domain, completed using reference TRBV11-3 and TRBJ2-1, is EAGVVQSPRYKIIEKKQPVAFWCNPISGHNTLYWYLQNLGQGPELLIRYENEEAVDDSQLPKDRFSAERLKGVDSTLKIQPAELGDSAVYLCASSLAREVEQFFGPGTRLTVL.

The chain combines TRBV4-3 with TRBJ2-1. Germline lookup yields CDR1 LGHNA and CDR2 YSLEER. This CDR3 region has 15 residues. This chain's CDR3 is CASSQDPGDYNEQFF.

The CDR3 protein is CAISESGRRNEQYF. V and J are TRBV10-3 and TRBJ2-7. There are 14 residues in the CDR3. The germline V gene encodes CDR1 ENHRY and CDR2 SYGVKD.

The rearrangement joins TRBV18 to TRBJ1-6. The CDR3 is made up of 13 amino acids. The germline gives CDR1 KGHSH, CDR2 LQKENI. Here the CDR3 reads CASSPGLNSPLHF.

The chain carries TRBV12-3 or TRBV12-4 and TRBJ2-1; TCRdb lists TRBD1, though no DNA is available to test this call. The CDR3 is 14 amino acids. The chain's CDR3 is CASSRDRGYNEQFF.

J is TRBJ2-3 and V is TRBV5-4; there is no DNA to check the TCRdb D call of TRBD2. The CDR3 covers 19 residues. The germline gives CDR1 SGHNT, CDR2 YYREEE (reference sequence). The CDR3 sequence: CASRLRASGVSRGTDTQYF. Supplemented by reference TRBV5-4 and TRBJ2-3, the full variable domain reads ETGVTQSPTHLIKTRGQQVTLRCSSQSGHNTVSWYQQALGQGPQFIFQYYREEENGRGNFPPRFSGLQFPNYSSELNVNALELDDSALYLCASRLRASGVSRGTDTQYFGPGTRLTVL.

CDR3 loop: CASTQDRSYNEQFF. The rearrangement links TRBV4-3 to TRBJ2-1. The CDR3 runs to 14 residues. The germline gives CDR1 LGHNA, CDR2 YSLEER.

V and J are TRBV30 and TRBJ1-1. Germline CDR1 GTSNPN, CDR2 SVGIG (reference sequence). CDR3 length: 14 residues. The CDR3 protein is CAWSVLVGNGEAFF.

The chain is built from TRBV5-1 and TRBJ1-5. The germline CDR1 and CDR2 sequences are SGHRS and YFSETQ. The CDR3 totals 14 residues. The chain's CDR3 is CASSAGGGGQPQHF.

The chain uses TRBV7-9 and TRBJ2-5. CDR1 and CDR2 (germline): SEHNR, FQNEAQ (reference sequence). The CDR3 loop spans 15 amino acids. CDR3 loop: CASSLLPQSQETQYF. Using reference TRBV7-9 and TRBJ2-5 for the parts outside the CDR3, the full variable domain is DTGVSQNPRHKITKRGQNVTFRCDPISEHNRLYWYRQTLGQGPEFLTYFQNEAQLEKSRLLSDRFSAERPKGSFSTLEIQRTEQGDSAMYLCASSLLPQSQETQYFGPGTRLLVL.

The CDR3: CASRPFGGRENYGYTF. V is TRBV5-1 and J is TRBJ1-2. CDR3 length: 16 amino acids. Germline V lookup: CDR1 SGHRS, CDR2 YFSETQ. Full variable domain (remainder filled in from reference TRBV5-1 and TRBJ1-2): KAGVTQTPRYLIKTRGQQVTLSCSPISGHRSVSWYQQTPGQGLQFLFEYFSETQRNKGNFPGRFSGRQFSNSRSEMNVSTLELGDSALYLCASRPFGGRENYGYTFGSGTRLTVV.

This CDR3 is CAIGTGGRDTQYF. The rearrangement uses TRBV12-3 or TRBV12-4 and TRBJ2-3; the TRBD1 assignment by TCRdb is unverifiable without DNA. This CDR3 spans 13 amino acids.

The chain uses TRBV20-1 and TRBJ2-1; TCRdb's D gene call, TRBD2, goes unchecked for lack of DNA. The germline CDR1 and CDR2 sequences are DFQATT and SNEGSKA (reference sequence). The CDR3 covers 15 residues. The CDR3 sequence is CSARLGGTSSDEQFF.

The J gene is TRBJ2-2, the V gene TRBV25-1; TCRdb indicates TRBD2, and absent DNA this call remains unverified. Per the germline V gene, CDR1 is MGHDK and CDR2 is SYGVNS. The CDR3 is 18 amino acids. CDR3 sequence reads: CASSGWTSGGARTGELFF.